The rows below give T cell receptor beta chains drawn from one sample of a study of CD8 T cells in ankylosing spondylitis. TCRdb re-called the 5' RACE reads through MiXCR, storing one row per CDR3 protein. The table has more than 500,000 distinct CDR3 sequences, about 5.4% seen once; the top ten hold 3% to 4.5%. The sequencing sample was made of blood, either unsorted or a sorted T cell fraction (not recorded which). These receptors came from a male donor with ankylosing spondylitis. Each CDR3 is given with its conserved first and last residue. Fields, in order: CDR3 length, J gene, V gene, D gene, clone size, CDR3 DNA, CDR3 protein. The D gene is left open where the match is weak. Size tells how often a clone was seen (once, few, many) or the class of an expanded clone, and some rows leave it out.

length: 15; J: TRBJ1-2; V: TRBV11-2; D: TRBD1; size: many; DNA: TGTGCCAGCAGCTTAGGGAGGGGACAGGACTATGGCTACACCTTC; CDR3: CASSLGRGQDYGYTF
length: 16; J: TRBJ1-6; V: TRBV7-2; D: NA; size: many; DNA: TGTGCCAGCAGCCTCGGGTCGAGCTCCTATAATTCACCCCTCCACTTT; CDR3: CASSLGSSSYNSPLHF
length: 13; J: TRBJ2-7; V: TRBV29-1; D: NA; size: many; DNA: TGCAGCGTTCGGATAGGGCCCTCCTACGAGCAGTACTTC; CDR3: CSVRIGPSYEQYF
length: 16; J: TRBJ1-5; V: TRBV25-1; D: NA; size: many; DNA: TGTGCCAGCAGCCCACTTGGCGGGGGCCACAATCAGCCCCAGCATTTT; CDR3: CASSPLGGGHNQPQHF
length: 12; J: TRBJ2-3; V: TRBV10-3; D: NA; size: many; DNA: TGTGCCATCAGTGAGAGGTCAGATACGCAGTATTTT; CDR3: CAISERSDTQYF
length: 13; J: TRBJ1-2; V: TRBV27; D: NA; size: many; DNA: TGTGCCAGCAGTTTCGGCAGGTCGGGTGGCTACACCTTC; CDR3: CASSFGRSGGYTF
length: 14; J: TRBJ2-7; V: TRBV7-2; D: NA; size: many; DNA: TGTGCCAGCAGCTTCCCGACAGCCTCCTACGAGCAGTACTTC; CDR3: CASSFPTASYEQYF
length: 16; J: TRBJ1-2; V: TRBV20-1; D: TRBD1; size: many; DNA: TGCAGTGCTAGAGATCCTCGGACAGGGGGGGGCTATGGCTACACCTTC; CDR3: CSARDPRTGGGYGYTF
length: 14; J: TRBJ2-7; V: TRBV12-3/TRBV12-4; D: NA; size: many; DNA: TGTGCCAGCTCGGCGCAGGGCCAGGCCTACGAGCAGTACTTC; CDR3: CASSAQGQAYEQYF
length: 15; J: TRBJ1-4; V: TRBV4-2; D: TRBD1; size: NA; DNA: TGTGCCAGCAGCCAACCGGACAGGGATATTGAAAAACTGTTTTTT; CDR3: CASSQPDRDIEKLFF
length: 13; J: TRBJ1-2; V: TRBV25-1; D: NA; size: many; DNA: TGTGCCAGCAGCCCCACAGGGCTTTATGGCTACACCTTC; CDR3: CASSPTGLYGYTF
length: 15; J: TRBJ2-1; V: TRBV20-1; D: TRBD2; size: many; DNA: TGCAGTGCGCGCGGGCGGGGGTTCTCCTACAATGAGCAGTTCTTC; CDR3: CSARGRGFSYNEQFF
length: 15; J: TRBJ2-5; V: TRBV24-1; D: TRBD2; size: many; DNA: TGTGCCACCAGTGATACTAGCGGTTTCCAAGAGACCCAGTACTTC; CDR3: CATSDTSGFQETQYF
length: 16; J: TRBJ2-3; V: TRBV12-3/TRBV12-4; D: TRBD1; size: many; DNA: TGTGCCAGCAGCCCCTTGGGGACAGGGGGCCGAGATACGCAGTATTTT; CDR3: CASSPLGTGGRDTQYF
length: 16; J: TRBJ1-1; V: TRBV5-1; D: TRBD1; size: NA; DNA: TGCGCCAGCAGCTTGTTTGGGACAGGGTCCAACACTGAAGCTTTCTTT; CDR3: CASSLFGTGSNTEAFF
length: 14; J: TRBJ2-3; V: TRBV29-1; D: NA; size: many; DNA: TGCAGCGTTGCGATGAGACACCGGACGGATACGCAGTATTTT; CDR3: CSVAMRHRTDTQYF
length: 15; J: TRBJ2-7; V: TRBV30; D: TRBD1; size: few; DNA: TGTGCCTGGAGTGATATGGGACAGGGGGACTACGAGCAGTACTTC; CDR3: CAWSDMGQGDYEQYF
length: 15; J: TRBJ2-1; V: TRBV5-1; D: TRBD1; size: many; DNA: TGCGCCTCTGGCTCCGGGACAGGGGTTATTCATGAGCAGTTCTTC; CDR3: CASGSGTGVIHEQFF
length: 14; J: TRBJ2-7; V: TRBV28; D: NA; size: few; DNA: TGTGCCAGCACCTGGGGAGGGGGGTCCTACGAGCAGTACTTC; CDR3: CASTWGGGSYEQYF
length: 12; J: TRBJ1-4; V: TRBV20-1; D: TRBD1; size: many; DNA: TGCAGTGCTAGGGGTTCAGGGGGAAAACTGTTTTTT; CDR3: CSARGSGGKLFF
length: 16; J: TRBJ2-3; V: TRBV7-2; D: TRBD2; size: many; DNA: TGTGCCAGCAGCGAGAGGACTAGCGCACGCACAGATACGCAGTATTTT; CDR3: CASSERTSARTDTQYF
length: 16; J: TRBJ2-3; V: TRBV6-5; D: NA; size: many; DNA: TGTGCCAGCAGTTACTCGAGGGTAGCGGTCACAGATACGCAGTATTTT; CDR3: CASSYSRVAVTDTQYF
length: 14; J: TRBJ1-1; V: TRBV10-3; D: NA; size: NA; DNA: TGTGCCACCGTACAGTTCAGTCGGGGCACTGAAGCTTTCTTT; CDR3: CATVQFSRGTEAFF
length: 15; J: TRBJ1-1; V: TRBV5-1; D: NA; size: many; DNA: TGCGCCAGCAGCTCTATGACGACTGCGAACACTGAAGCTTTCTTT; CDR3: CASSSMTTANTEAFF
length: 15; J: TRBJ2-5; V: TRBV14; D: TRBD1; size: many; DNA: TGTGCCAGCAGCCATGGGACAGTACGGACAGAGACCCAGTACTTC; CDR3: CASSHGTVRTETQYF
length: 13; J: TRBJ2-3; V: TRBV9; D: NA; size: many; DNA: TGTGCCAGCAGCGCGGAGCGCGCAGATACGCAGTATTTT; CDR3: CASSAERADTQYF
length: 14; J: TRBJ2-6; V: TRBV20-1; D: NA; size: NA; DNA: TGCAGTGCTAGACTCAGCTCTGGGGCCAACGTCCTGACTTTC; CDR3: CSARLSSGANVLTF
length: 14; J: TRBJ2-7; V: TRBV7-8; D: NA; size: many; DNA: TGTGCCAGCAGCCGGGACATTCGGGGGAGCGAGCAGTACTTC; CDR3: CASSRDIRGSEQYF
length: 15; J: TRBJ1-4; V: TRBV3-1; D: TRBD1; size: many; DNA: TGTGCCAGCAGCTTACAGGGGATCGCTAATGAAAAACTGTTTTTT; CDR3: CASSLQGIANEKLFF
length: 15; J: TRBJ2-3; V: TRBV29-1; D: TRBD1; size: many; DNA: TGCAGCGTTGAAGCCGAACAGGGGAAGACAGATACGCAGTATTTT; CDR3: CSVEAEQGKTDTQYF
length: 16; J: TRBJ2-2; V: TRBV7-2; D: NA; size: NA; DNA: TGTGCCAGCAGCTTAGGTCTCCGACGTAACACCGGGGAGCTGTTTTTT; CDR3: CASSLGLRRNTGELFF
length: 16; J: TRBJ2-1; V: TRBV24-1; D: NA; size: many; DNA: TGTGCCACCAGTGATTTGAACTCCCGAGACTACAATGAGCAGTTCTTC; CDR3: CATSDLNSRDYNEQFF
length: 13; J: TRBJ2-7; V: TRBV9; D: NA; size: few; DNA: TGTGCCAGCAGCGTCGCGATAGCTAACGAGCAGTACTTC; CDR3: CASSVAIANEQYF
length: 17; J: TRBJ2-3; V: TRBV28; D: NA; size: NA; DNA: TGTGCCAGCAGTTTATGGGCAGCCCCATGGGAATCAGATACGCAGTATTTT; CDR3: CASSLWAAPWESDTQYF
length: 13; J: TRBJ1-2; V: TRBV5-1; D: TRBD1; size: many; DNA: TGCGCCAGCAGAGAAGGGACAGGGTATGGCTACACCTTC; CDR3: CASREGTGYGYTF
length: 13; J: TRBJ2-7; V: TRBV11-2; D: TRBD1; size: NA; DNA: TGTGCCAGCAGCGTGGACAGGGGGGATGAGCAGTACTTC; CDR3: CASSVDRGDEQYF
length: 14; J: TRBJ1-1; V: TRBV28; D: NA; size: many; DNA: TGTGCCAGCAGTCCCCTTCCCGGGGACACTGAAGCTTTCTTT; CDR3: CASSPLPGDTEAFF
length: 16; J: TRBJ2-2; V: TRBV20-1; D: TRBD2; size: many; DNA: TGCAGTGCTAGAGAAACGGGCCTAGCGGACACCGGGGAGCTGTTTTTT; CDR3: CSARETGLADTGELFF
length: 16; J: TRBJ2-1; V: TRBV7-9; D: NA; size: many; DNA: TGTGCCAGCAGTCCCAAACCCGGCCTGCCGGTGAATGAGCAGTTCTTC; CDR3: CASSPKPGLPVNEQFF
length: 13; J: TRBJ2-5; V: TRBV29-1; D: NA; size: many; DNA: TGCAGCGTTGAATGGGGTTACCAAGAGACCCAGTACTTC; CDR3: CSVEWGYQETQYF
length: 19; J: TRBJ2-2; V: TRBV6-5; D: NA; size: few; DNA: TGTGCCAGCAGTTACTCCCGGGCAGCGGCGTCGACTTACACCGGGGAGCTGTTTTTT; CDR3: CASSYSRAAASTYTGELFF
length: 19; J: TRBJ2-1; V: TRBV24-1; D: TRBD1; size: many; DNA: TGTGCCACCAGTGACCCGACAGGGGGCGGGCGAAGCTCCTACAATGAGCAGTTCTTC; CDR3: CATSDPTGGGRSSYNEQFF
length: 13; J: TRBJ1-1; V: TRBV6-1; D: NA; size: many; DNA: TGTGCCACGGGGGCAGGGGAGTTCGCTGAAGCTTTCTTT; CDR3: CATGAGEFAEAFF
length: 16; J: TRBJ2-3; V: TRBV9; D: TRBD2; size: NA; DNA: TGTGCCAGCAGCGTCTCAGGGCGGGGGATTGCAGATACGCAGTATTTT; CDR3: CASSVSGRGIADTQYF
length: 14; J: TRBJ1-1; V: TRBV7-2; D: TRBD1; size: many; DNA: TGTGCCAGCAGCTTAAAAGGGGGCTACACTGAAGCTTTCTTT; CDR3: CASSLKGGYTEAFF
length: 17; J: TRBJ2-1; V: TRBV28; D: TRBD2; size: few; DNA: TGTGCCAGCAGTTTTCGGCTAGCGGGCTTCTCCTACAATGAGCAGTTCTTC; CDR3: CASSFRLAGFSYNEQFF
length: 15; J: TRBJ2-3; V: TRBV6-1; D: TRBD1; size: many; DNA: TGTGCCAGCAGCGAGGGACAGGGGACCCCAGATACGCAGTATTTT; CDR3: CASSEGQGTPDTQYF